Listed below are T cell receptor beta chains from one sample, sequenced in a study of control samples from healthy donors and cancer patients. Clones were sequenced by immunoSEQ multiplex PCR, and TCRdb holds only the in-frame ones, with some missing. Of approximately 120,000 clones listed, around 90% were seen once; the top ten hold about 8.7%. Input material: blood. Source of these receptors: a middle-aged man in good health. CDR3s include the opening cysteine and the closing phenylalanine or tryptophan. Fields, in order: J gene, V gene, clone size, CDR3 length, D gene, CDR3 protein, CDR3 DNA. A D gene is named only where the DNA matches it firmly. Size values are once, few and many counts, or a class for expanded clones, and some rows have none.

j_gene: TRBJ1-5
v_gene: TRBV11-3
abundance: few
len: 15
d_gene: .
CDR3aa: CASSPDIGSNQPQHF
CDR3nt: TGTGCCAGCAGCCCGGACATTGGAAGCAATCAGCCCCAGCATTTT

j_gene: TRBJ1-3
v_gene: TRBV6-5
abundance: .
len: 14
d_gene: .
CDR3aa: CASSRQTSGNTIYF
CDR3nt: TGTGCCAGCAGTAGACAGACTTCAGGAAACACCATATATTTT

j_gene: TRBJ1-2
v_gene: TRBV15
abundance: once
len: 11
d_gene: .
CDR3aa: CATSDNYGYTF
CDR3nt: TGTGCCACCAGCGACAACTATGGCTACACCTTC

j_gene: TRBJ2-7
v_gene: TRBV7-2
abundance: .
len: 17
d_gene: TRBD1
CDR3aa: CASSKPGTGLNSYEQYF
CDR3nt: TGTGCCAGCAGCAAACCCGGGACAGGGCTTAATTCCTACGAGCAGTACTTC

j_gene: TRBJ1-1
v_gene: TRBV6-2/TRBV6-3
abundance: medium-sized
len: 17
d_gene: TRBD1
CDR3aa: CASSTGPGDRRDTEAFF
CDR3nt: TGTGCCAGCAGTACCGGGCCCGGGGACAGGAGAGACACTGAAGCTTTCTTT

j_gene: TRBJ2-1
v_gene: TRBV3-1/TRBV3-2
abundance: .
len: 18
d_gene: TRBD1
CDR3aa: CASSQELRQGNLNNEQFF
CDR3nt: TGTGCCAGCAGCCAAGAATTGAGACAGGGGAACCTCAACAATGAGCAGTTCTTC

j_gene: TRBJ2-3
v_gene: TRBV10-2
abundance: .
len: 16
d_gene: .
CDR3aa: CASSGSHRESTDTQYF
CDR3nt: TGCGCCAGCAGTGGGTCTCACCGGGAGAGCACAGATACGCAGTATTTT

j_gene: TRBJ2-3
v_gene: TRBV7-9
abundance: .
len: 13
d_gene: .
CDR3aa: CASSFRQLDTQYF
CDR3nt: TGTGCCAGCAGCTTCAGACAGTTAGATACGCAGTATTTT

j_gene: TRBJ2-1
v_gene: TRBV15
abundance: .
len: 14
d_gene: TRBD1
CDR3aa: CATSVTGQPNEQFF
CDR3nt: TGTGCCACCAGCGTTACGGGACAGCCGAATGAGCAGTTCTTC

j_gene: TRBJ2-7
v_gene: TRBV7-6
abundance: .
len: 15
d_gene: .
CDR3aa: CASSLSATGGLEQYF
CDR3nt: TGTGCCAGCAGCTTGTCGGCCACGGGGGGCCTCGAGCAGTACTTC

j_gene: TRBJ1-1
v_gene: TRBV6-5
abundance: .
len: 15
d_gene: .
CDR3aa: CASSYSRRVNTEAFF
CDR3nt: TGTGCCAGCAGTTACTCGAGGCGGGTGAACACTGAAGCTTTCTTT